The source of this TCR beta chain is a study of blood T cells in healthy people across ages. Study summary: Template switching picked up about one barcoded beta molecule for each two T cells.

The authors ran a second PCR of roughly 6 to 11 cycles using a sample-barcoded 5' primer and a J-beta primer mix. Each CDR3 protein gets one entry after TCRdb re-called the 5' RACE reads with MiXCR. This sample has 800,000 to 1,300,000 distinct CDR3 sequences; around 27% occur once, and the top ten carry approximately 0.75%. General study results and limits: Fewer expanded clones and more diversity marked long-lived versus aged donors.

This clonotype was observed a few times. Its target is unknown. Per germline, CDR1 SGHNT and CDR2 YYREEE (reference sequence). The V segment lost 2 bases and the J segment 5 bases; nucleotides outside the gene matches: 5. CDR3 size: 15 residues. These data were also filed under a second study, of T cells of mothers and their children. That paper states: All RNA that had been extracted was used for cDNA synthesis at approximately 1.5 ug per 15 ul.

The chain uses TRBV5-4 and TRBJ2-3; 10 bases fit TRBD1. Sequenced sample: blood. The origin of this receptor is a girl under 10 years old in good health. CDR3 nucleotides: TGTGCCAGCAGCTTCCGGGACAGGGGAAAAGATACGCAGTATTTT. It translates to CASSFRDRGKDTQYF.